Listed below are T cell receptor beta chains from one sample, sequenced in a study of early T cells in non-severe SARS-CoV-2 infection. TCRdb re-derived calls from the 5' RACE reads in MiXCR, one entry per CDR3 protein. The sample contains some 60,000 distinct CDR3 sequences, more than 7.5% of which appear only once. Sequenced material: whole blood. All receptors derive from an adult who was a healthcare worker with PCR-confirmed SARS-CoV-2 infection or an uninfected control (not recorded which). The CDR3 runs from the conserved cysteine through the conserved F or W. D genes are given only for firm matches. Size values are once, few and many counts, or a class for expanded clones, and some rows have none.

.	.	TRBV5-1	TRBJ2-1	CASSLDRGEQFF	TGCGCCAGCAGTTTGGACCGGGGGGAGCAGTTCTTC
many	.	TRBV28	TRBJ1-5	CASSLKGGLPPPQHF	TGTGCCAGCAGCCTGAAGGGGGGTTTGCCTCCGCCCCAGCATTTT
.	.	TRBV11-2	TRBJ1-2	CASSPRTLRGYGYTF	TGTGCCAGCAGCCCCCGGACGCTAAGGGGCTATGGCTACACCTTC
many	.	TRBV6-6	TRBJ1-4	CASRPAGVSNEKLFF	TGTGCCAGCAGACCCGCCGGGGTGTCTAATGAAAAACTGTTTTTT
few	.	TRBV4-1	TRBJ2-7	CASSQDRTPSYEQYF	TGCGCCAGCAGCCAAGACAGGACCCCTTCCTACGAGCAGTACTTC
few	.	TRBV28	TRBJ1-4	CASSSPTGNEKLFF	TGTGCCAGCAGTTCTCCGACAGGAAACGAAAAACTGTTTTTT
many	.	TRBV7-9	TRBJ2-5	CASSLSRTLPPRIPTTQYF	TGTGCCAGCAGCCTCTCTCGTACCCTGCCTCCAAGAATACCCACCACCCAGTACTTC
.	.	TRBV20-1	TRBJ1-1	CSARDGQGRGNTEAFF	TGCAGTGCTAGAGATGGCCAGGGTAGAGGGAACACTGAAGCTTTCTTT
many	.	TRBV21-1	TRBJ2-5	CASSTGKTARETQYF	TGTGCCAGCAGTACCGGGAAAACGGCCCGAGAGACCCAGTACTTC
few	.	TRBV5-1	TRBJ2-1	CASSLARLTGTPKPYNEQFF	TGCGCCAGCAGCTTGGCCCGACTTACCGGGACTCCCAAACCATACAATGAGCAGTTCTTC
many	TRBD2	TRBV20-1	TRBJ2-1	CSARDHAGGGYNEQFF	TGCAGTGCTAGAGATCATGCGGGAGGGGGGTACAATGAGCAGTTCTTC
few	.	TRBV19	TRBJ2-1	CASTERVGSRSSYNEQFF	TGTGCCAGTACCGAAAGGGTGGGGAGCAGGAGCTCCTACAATGAGCAGTTCTTC
few	TRBD1	TRBV29-1	TRBJ1-1	CSGAGTGKEAFF	TGCAGCGGAGCCGGGACAGGGAAAGAAGCTTTCTTT
few	TRBD1	TRBV2	TRBJ1-5	CASSQGADQPQHF	TGTGCCAGCAGTCAGGGGGCGGATCAGCCCCAGCATTTT
.	.	TRBV4-2	TRBJ2-2	CASGRTETGELFF	TGTGCCAGCGGGAGGACTGAGACCGGGGAGCTGTTTTTT
.	.	TRBV7-9	TRBJ2-7	CASSLGGSNSYEQYF	TGTGCCAGCAGCTTGGGCGGGTCGAACTCCTACGAGCAGTACTTC
.	TRBD1	TRBV7-3	TRBJ2-1	CASSSFGDSYNEQFF	TGTGCCAGCAGCTCGTTTGGGGACAGCTACAATGAGCAGTTCTTC
few	.	TRBV11-2	TRBJ1-1	CASSLDPQQSEAFF	TGTGCCAGCAGCTTAGATCCCCAGCAGAGTGAAGCTTTCTTT
few	.	TRBV3-1	TRBJ2-6	CASSWRGGANVLTF	TGTGCCAGCAGCTGGCGGGGAGGGGCCAACGTCCTGACTTTC
few	TRBD1	TRBV6-5	TRBJ1-5	CASSYSRGGQPQHF	TGTGCCAGCAGTTACTCGAGAGGGGGCCAGCCCCAGCATTTT
.	.	TRBV6-1	TRBJ1-3	CASSDNRSSGNTIYF	TGTGCCAGCAGTGACAACCGGAGCTCTGGAAACACCATATATTTT
few	.	TRBV24-1	TRBJ2-7	CATSDFGGQQYF	TGTGCCACCAGTGATTTCGGTGGACAGCAGTACTTC
many	.	TRBV4-2	TRBJ2-1	CASSQDRPTNNEQFF	TGTGCCAGCAGCCAAGATAGGCCGACTAACAATGAGCAGTTCTTC
.	.	TRBV7-6	TRBJ1-4	CASSLSAGEKLFF	TGTGCCAGCAGCTTATCAGCGGGTGAAAAACTGTTTTTT
.	.	TRBV20-1	TRBJ2-7	CSAAPSEQYF	TGCAGTGCGGCACCCAGCGAGCAGTACTTC
.	TRBD1	TRBV29-1	TRBJ2-5	CSVERPGGQETQYF	TGCAGCGTTGAGAGGCCAGGGGGCCAAGAGACCCAGTACTTC
.	.	TRBV7-2	TRBJ2-5	CASSLGGHDQETQYF	TGTGCCAGCAGCTTGGGCGGACACGACCAAGAGACCCAGTACTTC
few	TRBD2	TRBV25-1	TRBJ2-2	CASSARSGTSGTQFGELFF	TGTGCCAGCAGTGCACGATCGGGGACTAGCGGGACCCAGTTCGGGGAGCTGTTTTTT
.	TRBD2	TRBV7-2	TRBJ2-5	CATAPALTSGSWQETQYF	TGTGCCACCGCTCCTGCCTTGACTAGCGGGAGCTGGCAGGAGACCCAGTACTTC
many	.	TRBV7-6	TRBJ2-1	CASSLTALPYNEQFF	TGTGCCAGCAGCTTGACGGCTTTACCCTACAATGAGCAGTTCTTC
many	.	TRBV7-8	TRBJ2-1	CASSLGTARLPFF	TGTGCCAGCAGCTTAGGGACGGCACGACTGCCGTTCTTC
few	TRBD1	TRBV20-1	TRBJ1-2	CSARDRRGRVYGYTF	TGCAGTGCTAGAGATCGCAGGGGGCGCGTCTATGGCTACACCTTC
many	.	TRBV5-1	TRBJ2-2	CASSLSGELFF	TGCGCCAGCAGCTTGTCCGGGGAGCTGTTTTTT
many	.	TRBV3-1	TRBJ2-5	CASSQGGHLQVKETQYF	TGTGCCAGCAGCCAAGGGGGGCACCTACAGGTAAAAGAGACCCAGTACTTC
many	TRBD1	TRBV6-1	TRBJ2-1	CASGTGTSSYNEQFF	TGTGCCAGTGGGACAGGAACTAGCTCCTACAATGAGCAGTTCTTC
.	.	TRBV20-1	TRBJ2-2	CSARRRWTAGELFF	TGCAGTGCTAGGCGACGGTGGACAGCTGGGGAGCTGTTTTTT
.	.	TRBV28	TRBJ1-5	CATNGERRDQPQHF	TGTGCCACCAACGGGGAGAGGCGGGACCAGCCCCAGCATTTT
.	TRBD2	TRBV3-1	TRBJ2-3	CASRAGTSGKDTQYF	TGTGCCAGCAGGGCGGGGACTAGCGGGAAAGATACGCAGTATTTT
few	.	TRBV5-1	TRBJ2-3	CASSSQGPDTQYF	TGCGCCAGCAGCTCCCAGGGCCCAGATACGCAGTATTTT
.	.	TRBV19	TRBJ2-7	CATADGSTYEQYF	TGTGCCACTGCGGACGGGTCGACCTACGAGCAGTACTTC
many	TRBD2	TRBV6-1	TRBJ2-7	CASSRQAGGSGEQYF	TGTGCCAGCAGTCGCCAAGCGGGAGGGTCGGGAGAGCAGTACTTC
few	.	TRBV2	TRBJ2-1	CASSSTGRHNEQFF	TGTGCCAGCAGCAGTACGGGACGTCACAATGAGCAGTTCTTC
few	TRBD1	TRBV2	TRBJ1-3	CASALTGNSGNTIYF	TGTGCCAGCGCCCTGACAGGGAACTCTGGAAACACCATATATTTT
.	TRBD1	TRBV20-1	TRBJ2-7	CSVSDRVYEQYF	TGCAGTGTTTCCGACAGGGTCTACGAGCAGTACTTC
.	.	TRBV9	TRBJ2-1	CASSVEVVTYNEQFF	TGTGCCAGCAGCGTAGAGGTGGTTACCTACAATGAGCAGTTCTTC
many	.	TRBV7-8	TRBJ2-1	CASSFGGRWNEQFF	TGTGCCAGCAGCTTTGGGGGGCGCTGGAATGAGCAGTTCTTC
many	.	TRBV19	TRBJ1-5	CASSTRGQPQHF	TGTGCCAGTAGTACTAGGGGCCAGCCCCAGCATTTT
many	TRBD2	TRBV20-1	TRBJ2-1	CSARASGGRNEQFF	TGCAGTGCTAGAGCTAGCGGAGGAAGGAATGAGCAGTTCTTC
many	TRBD2	TRBV29-1	TRBJ2-7	CSVEGLAGTYEQYF	TGCAGCGTTGAAGGACTAGCGGGGACCTACGAGCAGTACTTC
many	.	TRBV11-2	TRBJ2-1	CASSPVGGQAEQFF	TGTGCCAGCAGCCCGGTCGGCGGCCAAGCTGAGCAGTTCTTC
.	.	TRBV18	TRBJ1-2	CASSPRNRADYGYTF	TGTGCCAGCTCACCGCGGAACAGGGCGGACTATGGCTACACCTTC
few	TRBD1	TRBV18	TRBJ2-7	CASSPPGQLRRQYF	TGTGCCAGCTCACCACCGGGACAGCTACGACGGCAGTACTTC
few	.	TRBV7-2	TRBJ1-5	CASSLLSQDQPQHF	TGTGCCAGCAGCTTACTGTCCCAAGATCAGCCCCAGCATTTT
few	.	TRBV20-1	TRBJ1-2	CSAREGSRYYGYTF	TGCAGTGCCAGGGAGGGCTCAAGATACTATGGCTACACCTTC
few	TRBD2	TRBV18	TRBJ2-2	CASSPLAGSSDTGELFF	TGTGCCAGCTCACCACTAGCGGGATCCTCGGACACCGGGGAGCTGTTTTTT
few	.	TRBV9	TRBJ1-3	CASSAEEGAGNTIYF	TGTGCCAGCAGCGCAGAAGAAGGGGCGGGAAACACCATATATTTT
many	TRBD1	TRBV27	TRBJ1-1	CATLGQGGTEAFF	TGTGCCACCTTGGGACAGGGTGGGACTGAAGCTTTCTTT
few	.	TRBV6-6	TRBJ1-2	CASSYSPDGNGYTF	TGTGCCAGCAGTTACTCCCCCGACGGGAATGGCTACACCTTC